Reported below is one T cell receptor beta chain. This sample stems from a study of cytomegalovirus exposure and HLA in healthy donors. Researchers ran the PCR with 60 Vbeta and 13 Jbeta primers. Only in-frame clones appear in the TCRdb table, and some are missing; sequencing was by immunoSEQ multiplex PCR. The profile shows about 99,000 clones, 76% of them singletons. Sequenced: PBMCs. The receptor was derived from a woman aged 18-29 years in good health and CMV-seropositive.

The CDR3 nucleotides read TGTGCCAGCAGTCCCCGGGGAGGGGTAAACAATCAGCCCCAGCATTTT. Residues: CASSPRGGVNNQPQHF. The chain recombines TRBV27 with TRBJ1-5; D may be TRBD1 (5 bases). V lost 5 bases and J lost 3, with 17 bases in between. This CDR3 region has 16 residues. Germline V gene lookup returns CDR1 MNHEY and CDR2 SMNVEV (reference sequence).